This entry features one T cell receptor (beta chain) sequence. These data come from a study of T-cell memory formation after mild COVID-19. Germline CDR1 MNHEY, CDR2 SVGAGI. V dropped 5 bases and J dropped 1 base, with 14 bases sitting between them. The length of the CDR3 is 15 residues. TCRdb used MiXCR to reprocess the 5' RACE reads, holding one entry per CDR3 protein. The sample records about 180,000 distinct CDR3 sequences, under 20% being singletons. The J gene is TRBJ1-1, the V gene TRBV6-5; D unresolved. The clonotype comes from a man between 18 and 29 years old who had mild COVID-19 (a few samples of this study predate the infection). Cell type and time point are not known. Material: PBMCs or a T cell subset sorted from them (not recorded which). The CDR3 sequence: CASSPPGRQNTEAFF. The CDR3 region has the DNA TGTGCCAGCAGTCCACCGGGTCGACAGAACACTGAAGCTTTCTTT.